The rows below give T cell receptor beta chains drawn from one sample of a study of T cell changes during pregnancy in multiple sclerosis. Method: immunoSEQ multiplex PCR; TCRdb's copy keeps in-frame clones and lacks some. The repertoire includes approximately 70,000 clones, 91% of them detected once, and roughly 0.7% sits in the top ten. Sequenced here: peripheral blood, sampled in the third trimester of pregnancy. These receptors were obtained from a female donor in good health, enrolled as a control in a pregnancy study. Both conserved end residues are part of each CDR3. The D gene is left open where the match is weak. Some rows mark clone size as missing; the rest say once, few, many or name a class of expanded clone.

abundance	v_gene	j_gene	d_gene	CDR3nt	CDR3aa
NA	TRBV4-2	TRBJ2-1	NA	TGTGCCAGCAGCCACCTCAGCGACGGTGAGGCGTACAATGAGCAGTTCTTC	CASSHLSDGEAYNEQFF
NA	TRBV6-1	TRBJ1-4	TRBD1	TGTGCCAGCAGTGACGGTGCTAAAGGAGATAGGGGGCGCGGTGAAAAACTGTTTTTT	CASSDGAKGDRGRGEKLFF
once	TRBV19	TRBJ2-7	TRBD1	TGTGCCAGTAGCGACTCGGGACAGCTAATGCACGAGCAGTACTTC	CASSDSGQLMHEQYF
NA	TRBV4-3	TRBJ2-3	TRBD2	TGCGCCAGCAGCCAAGATCGGGGCGGGAGGGCCACAGATACGCAGTATTTT	CASSQDRGGRATDTQYF
once	TRBV28	TRBJ2-3	NA	TGTGCCAGCAGTTTAATAGCGGAGCTGCGGCCAGATACGCAGTATTTT	CASSLIAELRPDTQYF
NA	TRBV28	TRBJ1-2	TRBD1	TGTGCCAGCGGAACAGGACAGGGGATGCATGGCTACACCTTC	CASGTGQGMHGYTF
NA	TRBV18	TRBJ1-4	NA	TGTGCCAGCTCTCCGACGGGTCAAGAAAAACTGTTTTTT	CASSPTGQEKLFF
NA	TRBV5-6	TRBJ1-2	NA	TGTGCCAGCACCTTACAGAACCTACCCTATGGCTACACCTTC	CASTLQNLPYGYTF
NA	TRBV5-4	TRBJ1-1	TRBD1	TGTGCCAGCAGCTTGGGAGACAGGGATACTGAAGCTTTCTTT	CASSLGDRDTEAFF
NA	TRBV5-1	TRBJ1-1	NA	TGCGCCAGCACGGACAGCGCTTTGAACACTGAAGCTTTCTTT	CASTDSALNTEAFF
NA	TRBV5-6	TRBJ2-1	TRBD1	TGTGCCAGCAGCCCGCGGACAGGGGGCGAATACAATGAGCAGTTCTTC	CASSPRTGGEYNEQFF
NA	TRBV11-2	TRBJ2-5	NA	TGTGCCAGCAGCTTCGGCACAGCCCAAGAGACCCAGTACTTC	CASSFGTAQETQYF
NA	TRBV6-1	TRBJ1-1	TRBD1	TGTGCCAGCAGTCAGGAGAGGGGGCGTGAAGCTTTCTTT	CASSQERGREAFF
NA	TRBV18	TRBJ1-2	TRBD1	TGTGCCAGCTCTCACGATGGAACCGGGACAGGGTCAGATGGCTACACCTTC	CASSHDGTGTGSDGYTF
once	TRBV7-2	TRBJ1-6	NA	TGTGCCAGCAGCCCAGGAGGGCAGGGCCGCGGTTCACCCCTCCACTTT	CASSPGGQGRGSPLHF
NA	TRBV18	TRBJ1-2	TRBD1	TGTGCCAGCTCAACACAGGGGTTAGACTACACCTTC	CASSTQGLDYTF
NA	TRBV7-6	TRBJ2-5	TRBD1	TGTGCCAGCAGCCCCCAGGACAGGGGGTCAGAGACCCAGTACTTC	CASSPQDRGSETQYF
NA	TRBV5-1	TRBJ2-3	TRBD2	TGCGCCAGCAGCCCCTTTAGCGGGAGGGCTGGGGATACGCAGTATTTT	CASSPFSGRAGDTQYF
NA	TRBV9	TRBJ1-6	NA	TGTGCCAGCAGCGCTGAACAGGGAAATTCACCCCTCCACTTT	CASSAEQGNSPLHF
NA	TRBV19	TRBJ2-7	NA	TGTGCCAGTAGTCGGGAAAGGGGGAGCTCCTACGAGCAGTACTTC	CASSRERGSSYEQYF
NA	TRBV7-2	TRBJ2-6	TRBD1	TGTGCCAGCAGCTTAGACAGGGGCCCCTCCTCTGGGGCCAACGTCCTGACTTTC	CASSLDRGPSSGANVLTF
NA	TRBV6-5	TRBJ1-3	TRBD1	TGTGCCAGCAGACAGACAGGGAGCGGAAACACCATATATTTT	CASRQTGSGNTIYF
NA	TRBV5-1	TRBJ2-7	NA	TGCGCCAGCAGCATAGAGATCCGAGACGAGCAGTACTTC	CASSIEIRDEQYF
NA	TRBV27	TRBJ1-2	TRBD1	TGTGCCAGCAGTCGAGGACAGGGAGATGGCTACACCTTC	CASSRGQGDGYTF
NA	TRBV19	TRBJ1-1	TRBD1	TGTGCCAGTAGCCACAGGGGTTGGAACACTGAAGCTTTCTTT	CASSHRGWNTEAFF
NA	TRBV7-6	TRBJ2-5	NA	TGTGCCAGCAGCCACCAGGGATCCCAAGAGACCCAGTACTTC	CASSHQGSQETQYF
NA	TRBV7-9	TRBJ1-1	TRBD1	TGTGCCAGCAGCCACCCTAGGGGGCTGAACACTGAAGCTTTCTTT	CASSHPRGLNTEAFF
NA	TRBV15	TRBJ2-7	NA	TGTGCCACCAGCAGAGATCTGGTGAGCTCCTACGAGCAGTACTTC	CATSRDLVSSYEQYF
NA	TRBV2	TRBJ1-2	TRBD1	TGTGCCAGCAGTTTCAGGGGGCAGGGCGGCTACACCTTC	CASSFRGQGGYTF
once	TRBV6-5	TRBJ2-7	NA	TGTGCCAGCAGGACGGGATTCACCTACGAGCAGTACTTC	CASRTGFTYEQYF
NA	TRBV27	TRBJ1-2	NA	TGTGCCAGCAGCCCCCGGACACTTAACTATGGCTACACCTTC	CASSPRTLNYGYTF
NA	TRBV7-8	TRBJ1-2	NA	TGTGCCAGCAGCTTGGTCTACCCGCAGGGGATCGATGGCTACACCTTC	CASSLVYPQGIDGYTF
NA	TRBV27	TRBJ1-5	NA	TGTGCCAGCAGTTCGACCGGGGGGGAACAGCCCCAGCATTTT	CASSSTGGEQPQHF
few	TRBV13	TRBJ1-1	TRBD1	TGTGCCAGCAGCCGACAGGGTCCTATCACTGAAGCTTTCTTT	CASSRQGPITEAFF
NA	TRBV10-2	TRBJ1-3	NA	TGCGCCAGCAGACCAATATACCAGGGAGGAAACACCATATATTTT	CASRPIYQGGNTIYF
once	TRBV30	TRBJ1-6	NA	TGTGCCTGGAGTGGGGGGCCGTATAATTCACCCCTCCACTTT	CAWSGGPYNSPLHF
NA	TRBV2	TRBJ2-5	TRBD2	TGTGCCAGCACTCGGGGGGGCCAAGAGACCCAGTACTTC	CASTRGGQETQYF
NA	TRBV6-1	TRBJ2-1	NA	TGTGCCAGCGATCCCCAGGATAGCTCCTACAATGAGCAGTTCTTC	CASDPQDSSYNEQFF
NA	TRBV7-2	TRBJ1-1	NA	TGTGCCAGCAGCTCCGGGACTCTTAACACTGAAGCTTTCTTT	CASSSGTLNTEAFF
NA	TRBV19	TRBJ2-1	TRBD2	TGTGCCAGTAGTTCTACTAGCGGGGGGGCCGTAGGTGAGCAGTTCTTC	CASSSTSGGAVGEQFF
NA	TRBV7-2	TRBJ2-1	TRBD1	TGTGCCAGCAGCCCTAAGACAGGGACCTACAATGAGCAGTTCTTC	CASSPKTGTYNEQFF
NA	TRBV18	TRBJ1-6	TRBD1	TGTGCCAGCTCACCGGACAGGGGAAAAGGTTCACCCCTCCACTTT	CASSPDRGKGSPLHF
NA	TRBV7-2	TRBJ2-5	NA	TGTGCCAGCAGCTTAGTAGTGGCAGGAGGTCGAGAGACCCAGTACTTC	CASSLVVAGGRETQYF
NA	TRBV5-1	TRBJ2-1	NA	TGCGCCAGCAGGGCGTGGGGGGACCTATACAATGAGCAGTTCTTC	CASRAWGDLYNEQFF
NA	TRBV6-1	TRBJ1-1	NA	TGTGCCAGCAGCAGCAGGGGGAACACTGAAGCTTTCTTT	CASSSRGNTEAFF
few	TRBV25-1	TRBJ1-1	TRBD1	TGTGCCAGCAGTGATTACCGGACAGGGAGGAACACTGAAGCTTTCTTT	CASSDYRTGRNTEAFF
once	TRBV5-6	TRBJ1-1	NA	TGTGCCAGCAGCTTGACAACTGAAGCTTTCTTT	CASSLTTEAFF
NA	TRBV4-1	TRBJ2-5	NA	TGCGCCAGCAGCCCAGGCCTGAGGGAAGAGACCCAGTACTTC	CASSPGLREETQYF
NA	TRBV5-1	TRBJ2-3	NA	TGCGCCAGCAGCCCCCCGGCGGGGGCGCGGGGCACAGATACGCAGTATTTT	CASSPPAGARGTDTQYF
NA	TRBV7-2	TRBJ2-3	TRBD2	TGTGCCAGCAGCAAGCGACTAGCGGGCACAGATACGCAGTATTTT	CASSKRLAGTDTQYF
NA	TRBV27	TRBJ1-1	NA	TGTGCCAGCAGTCCCCCGGCGGGGGGCCCCAAACCCTTTCAGACGGCTTTCTTT	CASSPPAGGPKPFQTAFF